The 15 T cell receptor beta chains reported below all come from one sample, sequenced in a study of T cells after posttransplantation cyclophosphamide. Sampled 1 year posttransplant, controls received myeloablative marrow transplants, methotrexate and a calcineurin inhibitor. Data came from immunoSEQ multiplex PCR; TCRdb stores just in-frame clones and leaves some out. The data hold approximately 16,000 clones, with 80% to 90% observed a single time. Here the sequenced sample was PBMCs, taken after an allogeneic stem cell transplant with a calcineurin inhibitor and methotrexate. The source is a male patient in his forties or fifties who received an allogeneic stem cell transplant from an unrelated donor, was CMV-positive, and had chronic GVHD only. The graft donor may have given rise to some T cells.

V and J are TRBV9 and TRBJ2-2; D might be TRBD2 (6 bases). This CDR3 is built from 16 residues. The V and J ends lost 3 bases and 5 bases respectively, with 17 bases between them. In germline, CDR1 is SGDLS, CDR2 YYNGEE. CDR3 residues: CASSEERRGRTGELFF. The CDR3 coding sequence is TGTGCCAGCAGCGAAGAGAGGAGGGGCCGAACCGGGGAGCTGTTTTTT. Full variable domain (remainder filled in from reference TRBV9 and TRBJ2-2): DSGVTQTPKHLITATGQRVTLRCSPRSGDLSVYWYQQSLDQGLQFLIQYYNGEERAKGNILERFSAQQFPDLHSELNLSSLELGDSALYFCASSEERRGRTGELFFGEGSRLTVL.

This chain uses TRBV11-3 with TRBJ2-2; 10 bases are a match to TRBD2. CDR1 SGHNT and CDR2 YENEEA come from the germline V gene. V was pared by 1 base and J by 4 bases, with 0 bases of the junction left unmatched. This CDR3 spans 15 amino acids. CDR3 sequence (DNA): TGTGCCAGCAGCTTAGGACTAGCGGGCACCGGGGAGCTGTTTTTT. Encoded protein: CASSLGLAGTGELFF.

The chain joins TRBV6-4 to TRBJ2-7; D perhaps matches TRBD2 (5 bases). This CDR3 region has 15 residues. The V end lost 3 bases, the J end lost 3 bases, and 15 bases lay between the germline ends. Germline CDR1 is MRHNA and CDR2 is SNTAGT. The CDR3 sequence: CASSEPSGFIYEQYF. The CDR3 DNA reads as TGTGCCAGCAGTGAACCCTCGGGGTTTATCTACGAGCAGTACTTC.

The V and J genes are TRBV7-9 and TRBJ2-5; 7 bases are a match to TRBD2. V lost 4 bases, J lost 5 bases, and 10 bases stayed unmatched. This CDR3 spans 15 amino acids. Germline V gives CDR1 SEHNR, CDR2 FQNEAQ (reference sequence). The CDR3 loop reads CASSSGLRGVETQYF. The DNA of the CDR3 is TGTGCCAGCAGCTCCGGACTTCGGGGGGTGGAGACCCAGTACTTC.

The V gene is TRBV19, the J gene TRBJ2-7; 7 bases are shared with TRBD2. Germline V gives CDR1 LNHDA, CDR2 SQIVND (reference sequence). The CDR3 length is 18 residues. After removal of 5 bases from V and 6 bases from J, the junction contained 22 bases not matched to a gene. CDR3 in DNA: TGTGCCAGTAGTCTGGAAGTGTCGGGAGGAGTGGAACCCTCCGAGCAGTACTTC. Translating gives CASSLEVSGGVEPSEQYF.

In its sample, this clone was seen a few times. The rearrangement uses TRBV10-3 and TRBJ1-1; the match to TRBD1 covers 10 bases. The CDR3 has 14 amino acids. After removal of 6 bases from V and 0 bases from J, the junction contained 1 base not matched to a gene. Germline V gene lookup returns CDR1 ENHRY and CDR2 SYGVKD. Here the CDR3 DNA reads TGTGCCATCAGGGACAGGGGGTTGAACACTGAAGCTTTCTTT. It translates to CAIRDRGLNTEAFF.

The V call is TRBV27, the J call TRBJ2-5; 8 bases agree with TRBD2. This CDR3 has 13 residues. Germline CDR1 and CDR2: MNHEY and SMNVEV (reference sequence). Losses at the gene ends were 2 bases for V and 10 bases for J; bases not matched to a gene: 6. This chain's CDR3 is CASSLAPGGDQYF. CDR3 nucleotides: TGTGCCAGCAGTTTAGCCCCGGGAGGGGACCAGTACTTC.

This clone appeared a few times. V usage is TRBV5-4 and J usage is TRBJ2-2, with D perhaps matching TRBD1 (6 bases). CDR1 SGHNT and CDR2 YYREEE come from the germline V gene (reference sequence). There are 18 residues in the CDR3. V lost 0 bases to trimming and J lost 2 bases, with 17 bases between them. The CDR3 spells CASSLGGFPRGNTGELFF. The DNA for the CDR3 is TGTGCCAGCAGCTTGGGGGGGTTCCCCAGGGGAAACACCGGGGAGCTGTTTTTT. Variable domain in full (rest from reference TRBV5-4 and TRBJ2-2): ETGVTQSPTHLIKTRGQQVTLRCSSQSGHNTVSWYQQALGQGPQFIFQYYREEENGRGNFPPRFSGLQFPNYSSELNVNALELDDSALYLCASSLGGFPRGNTGELFFGEGSRLTVL.

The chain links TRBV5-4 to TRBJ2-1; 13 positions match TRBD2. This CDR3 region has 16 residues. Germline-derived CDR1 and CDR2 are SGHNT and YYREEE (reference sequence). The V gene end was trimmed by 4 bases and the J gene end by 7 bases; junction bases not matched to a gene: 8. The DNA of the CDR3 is TGTGCCAGCAGCCTCGAACTAGCGGGAGGGAAGAATGAGCAGTTCTTC. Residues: CASSLELAGGKNEQFF.

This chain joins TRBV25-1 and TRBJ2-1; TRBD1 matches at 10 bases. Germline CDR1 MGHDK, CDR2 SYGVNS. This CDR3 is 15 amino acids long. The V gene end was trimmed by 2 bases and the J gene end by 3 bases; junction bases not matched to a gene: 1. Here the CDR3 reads CASSERDRGYNEQFF. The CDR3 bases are TGTGCCAGCAGTGAAAGGGACAGGGGCTACAATGAGCAGTTCTTC.

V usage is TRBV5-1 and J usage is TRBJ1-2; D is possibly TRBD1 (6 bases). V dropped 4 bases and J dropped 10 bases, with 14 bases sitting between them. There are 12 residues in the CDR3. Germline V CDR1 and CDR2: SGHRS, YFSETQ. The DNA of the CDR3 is TGCGCCAGCAGCGCCTACAGGGAAGACTACACCTTC. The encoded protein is CASSAYREDYTF.

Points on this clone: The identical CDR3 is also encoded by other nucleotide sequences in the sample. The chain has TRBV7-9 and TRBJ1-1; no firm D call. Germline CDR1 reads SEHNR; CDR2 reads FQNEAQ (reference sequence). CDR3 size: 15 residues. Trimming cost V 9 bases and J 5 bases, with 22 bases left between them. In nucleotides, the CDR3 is TGTGCCAGTAGCCCCAGAGGACTGGGTTATACTGAAGCTTTCTTT. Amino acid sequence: CASSPRGLGYTEAFF. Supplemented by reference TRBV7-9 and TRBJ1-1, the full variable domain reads DTGVSQNPRHKITKRGQNVTFRCDPISEHNRLYWYRQTLGQGPEFLTYFQNEAQLEKSRLLSDRFSAERPKGSFSTLEIQRTEQGDSAMYLCASSPRGLGYTEAFFGQGTRLTVV.

The CDR3 protein is CASSPRTSGGTRGTQYF. CDR3 DNA: TGTGCCAGCAGCCCCAGGACTAGCGGGGGGACCCGGGGGACCCAGTACTTC. This chain joins TRBV13 and TRBJ2-5; 14 positions match TRBD2. The CDR3 consists of 17 residues. The germline CDR1 and CDR2 sequences are PRHDT and FYEKMQ (reference sequence). Trimming at V came to 5 bases and at J to 7 bases, leaving 12 bases not matched to a gene.

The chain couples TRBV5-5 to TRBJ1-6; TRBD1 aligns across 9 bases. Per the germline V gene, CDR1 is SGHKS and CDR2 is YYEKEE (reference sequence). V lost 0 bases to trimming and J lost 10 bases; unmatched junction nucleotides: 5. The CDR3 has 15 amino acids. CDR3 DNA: TGTGCCAGCAGCTTGGTGACAACAGGGGGCTCACCCCTCCACTTT. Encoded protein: CASSLVTTGGSPLHF.

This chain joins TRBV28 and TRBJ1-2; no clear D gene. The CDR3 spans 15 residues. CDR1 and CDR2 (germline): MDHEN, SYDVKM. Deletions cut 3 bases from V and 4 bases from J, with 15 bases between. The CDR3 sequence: CASSLRAVKPYGYTF. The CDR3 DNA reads TGTGCCAGCAGTTTGAGGGCGGTAAAACCCTATGGCTACACCTTC.